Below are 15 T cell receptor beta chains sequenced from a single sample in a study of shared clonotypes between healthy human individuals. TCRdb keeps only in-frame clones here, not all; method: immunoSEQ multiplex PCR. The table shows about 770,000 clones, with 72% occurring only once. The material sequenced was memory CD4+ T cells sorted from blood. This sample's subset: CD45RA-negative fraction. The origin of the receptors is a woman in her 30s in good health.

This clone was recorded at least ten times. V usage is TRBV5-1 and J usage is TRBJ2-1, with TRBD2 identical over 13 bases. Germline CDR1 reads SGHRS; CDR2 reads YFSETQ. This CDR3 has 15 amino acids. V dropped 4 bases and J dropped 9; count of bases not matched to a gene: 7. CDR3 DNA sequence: TGCGCCAGCAGCACCGGGACTAGCGGGACAGGTGAGCAGTTCTTC. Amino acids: CASSTGTSGTGEQFF.

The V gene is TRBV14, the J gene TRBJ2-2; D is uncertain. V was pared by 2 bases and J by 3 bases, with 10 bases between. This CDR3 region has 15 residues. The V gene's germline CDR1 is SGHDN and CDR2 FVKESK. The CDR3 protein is CASSQFPTHTGELFF. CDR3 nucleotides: TGTGCCAGCAGCCAATTCCCCACTCACACCGGGGAGCTGTTTTTT.

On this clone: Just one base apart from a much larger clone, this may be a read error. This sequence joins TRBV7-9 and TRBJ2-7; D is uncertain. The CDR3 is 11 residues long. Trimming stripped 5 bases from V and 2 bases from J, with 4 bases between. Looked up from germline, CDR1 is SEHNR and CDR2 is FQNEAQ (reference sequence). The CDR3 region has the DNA TGTGCCAGCAGCCAAGCCTACGAGCAGTACTTC. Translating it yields CASSQAYEQYF.

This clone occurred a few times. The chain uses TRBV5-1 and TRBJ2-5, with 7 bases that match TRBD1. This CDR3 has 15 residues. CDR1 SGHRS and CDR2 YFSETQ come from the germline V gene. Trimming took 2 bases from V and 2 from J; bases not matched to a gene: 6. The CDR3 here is CASSFGTEVQETQYF. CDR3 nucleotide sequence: TGCGCCAGCAGCTTCGGGACAGAGGTTCAAGAGACCCAGTACTTC.

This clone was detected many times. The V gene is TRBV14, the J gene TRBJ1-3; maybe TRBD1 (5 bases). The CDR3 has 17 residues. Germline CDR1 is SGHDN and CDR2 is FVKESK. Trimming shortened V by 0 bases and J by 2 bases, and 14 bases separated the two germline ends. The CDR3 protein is CASSQERSAGTGNTIYF. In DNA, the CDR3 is TGTGCCAGCAGCCAAGAGCGTTCGGCAGGGACTGGAAACACCATATATTTT.

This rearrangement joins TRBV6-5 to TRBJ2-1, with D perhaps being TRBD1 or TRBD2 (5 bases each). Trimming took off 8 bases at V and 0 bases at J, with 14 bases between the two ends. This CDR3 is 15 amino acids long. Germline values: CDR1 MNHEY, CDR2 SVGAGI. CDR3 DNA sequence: TGTGCCAGCTGGGGGTCAGCAAGCTCCTACAATGAGCAGTTCTTC. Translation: CASWGSASSYNEQFF.

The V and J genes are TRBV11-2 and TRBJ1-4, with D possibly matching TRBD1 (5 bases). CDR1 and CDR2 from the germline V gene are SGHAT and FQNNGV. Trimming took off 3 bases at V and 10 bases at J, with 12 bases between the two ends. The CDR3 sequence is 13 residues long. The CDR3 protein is CASSFGGLGKLFF. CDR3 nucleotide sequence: TGTGCCAGCAGCTTCGGGGGTCTGGGAAAACTGTTTTTT.

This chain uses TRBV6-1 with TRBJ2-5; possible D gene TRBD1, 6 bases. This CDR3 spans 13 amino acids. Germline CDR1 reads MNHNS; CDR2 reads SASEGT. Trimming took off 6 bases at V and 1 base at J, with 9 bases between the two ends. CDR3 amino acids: CASSGQPQETQYF. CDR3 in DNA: TGTGCCAGCAGCGGACAGCCCCAAGAGACCCAGTACTTC.

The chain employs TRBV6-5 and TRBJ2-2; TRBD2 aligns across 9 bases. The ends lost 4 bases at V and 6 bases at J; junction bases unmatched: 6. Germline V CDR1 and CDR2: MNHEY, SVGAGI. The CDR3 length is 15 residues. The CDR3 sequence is CASSSLAGEAGELFF. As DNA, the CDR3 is TGTGCCAGCAGTTCGTTAGCGGGAGAGGCCGGGGAGCTGTTTTTT.

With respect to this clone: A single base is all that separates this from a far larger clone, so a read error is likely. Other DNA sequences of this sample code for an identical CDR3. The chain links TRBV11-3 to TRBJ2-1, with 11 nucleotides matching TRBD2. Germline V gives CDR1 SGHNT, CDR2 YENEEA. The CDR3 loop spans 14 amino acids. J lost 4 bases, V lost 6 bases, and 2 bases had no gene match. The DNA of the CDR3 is TGTGCCAGCAGTCTAGCGGGAGGTTACAATGAGCAGTTCTTC. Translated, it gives CASSLAGGYNEQFF.

CDR3 sequence: CASRTGGAFPEAFF. DNA for the CDR3: TGTGCCAGCAGAACAGGGGGCGCGTTCCCTGAAGCTTTCTTT. The V call is TRBV28, the J call TRBJ1-1; the match to TRBD1 covers 9 bases. V dropped 6 bases and J dropped 6; count of bases not matched to a gene: 8. The CDR3 contains 14 residues. Germline V lookup: CDR1 MDHEN, CDR2 SYDVKM.

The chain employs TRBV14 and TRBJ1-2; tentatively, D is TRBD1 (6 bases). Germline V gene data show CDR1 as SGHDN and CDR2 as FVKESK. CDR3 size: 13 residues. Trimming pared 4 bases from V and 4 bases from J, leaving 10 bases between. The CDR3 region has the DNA TGTGCCAGCAGCCTAGCAGGGGTCTATGGCTACACCTTC. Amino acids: CASSLAGVYGYTF. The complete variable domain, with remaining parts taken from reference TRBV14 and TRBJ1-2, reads EAGVTQFPSHSVIEKGQTVTLRCDPISGHDNLYWYRRVMGKEIKFLLHFVKESKQDESGMPNNRFLAERTGGTYSTLKVQPAELEDSGVYFCASSLAGVYGYTFGSGTRLTVV.

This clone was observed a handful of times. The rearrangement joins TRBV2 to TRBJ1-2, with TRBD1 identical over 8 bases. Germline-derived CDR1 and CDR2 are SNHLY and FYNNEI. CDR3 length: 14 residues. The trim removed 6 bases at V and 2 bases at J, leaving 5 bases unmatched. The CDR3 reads CASSWGQANYGYTF. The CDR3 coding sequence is TGTGCCAGCAGCTGGGGACAGGCGAACTATGGCTACACCTTC.

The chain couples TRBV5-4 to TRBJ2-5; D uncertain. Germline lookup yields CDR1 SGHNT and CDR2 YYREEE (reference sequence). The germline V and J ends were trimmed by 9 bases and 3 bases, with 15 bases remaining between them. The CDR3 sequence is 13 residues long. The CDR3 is CATNIRQKETQYF. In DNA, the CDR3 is TGTGCCACAAACATACGACAAAAAGAGACCCAGTACTTC.

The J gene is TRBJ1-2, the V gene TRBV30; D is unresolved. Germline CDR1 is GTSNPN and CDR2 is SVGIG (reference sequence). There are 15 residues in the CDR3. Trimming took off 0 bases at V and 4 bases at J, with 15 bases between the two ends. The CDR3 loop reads CAWSVLFGAGYGYTF. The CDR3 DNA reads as TGTGCCTGGAGTGTACTTTTCGGAGCAGGCTATGGCTACACCTTC.